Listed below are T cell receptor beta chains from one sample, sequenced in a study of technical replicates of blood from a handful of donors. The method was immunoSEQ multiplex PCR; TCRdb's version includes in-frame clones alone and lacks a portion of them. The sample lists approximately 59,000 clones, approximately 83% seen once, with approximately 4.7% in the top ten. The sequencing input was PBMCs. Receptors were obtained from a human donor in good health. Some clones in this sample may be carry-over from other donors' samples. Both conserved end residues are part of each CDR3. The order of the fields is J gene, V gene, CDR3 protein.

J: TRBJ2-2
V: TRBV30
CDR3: CAWRGQGADTGELFF

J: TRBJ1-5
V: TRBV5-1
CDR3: CASSPGQGDQPQHF

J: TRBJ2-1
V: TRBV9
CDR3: CASSVWIAGETNNEQFF

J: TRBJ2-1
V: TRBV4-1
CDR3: CASSQESYGYNEQFF

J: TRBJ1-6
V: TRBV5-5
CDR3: CASAVVGLANNSPLHF

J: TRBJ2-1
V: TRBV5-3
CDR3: CARSFSSGSSYNEQFF

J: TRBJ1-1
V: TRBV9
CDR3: CASSPGLGHPPGDTEAFF

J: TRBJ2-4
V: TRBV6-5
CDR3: CASRSTGTGKNIQYF

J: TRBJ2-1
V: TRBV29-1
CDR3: CSARLSGQGPSGYNEQFF

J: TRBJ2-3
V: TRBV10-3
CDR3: CAMRPRGRTDTQYF

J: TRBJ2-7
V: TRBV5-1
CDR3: CASSLAPSSIEQYF

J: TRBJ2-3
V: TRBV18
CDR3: CASSYGGGTDTQYF

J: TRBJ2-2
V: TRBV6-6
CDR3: CASTQRGSGELFF

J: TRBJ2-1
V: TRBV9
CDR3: CASSYRTGNEQFF

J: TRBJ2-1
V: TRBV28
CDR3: CASSTLAGAYNEQFF

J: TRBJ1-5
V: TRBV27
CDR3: CASSLSQGAYSNQPQHF

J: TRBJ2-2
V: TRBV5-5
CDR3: CASSLGQGSNTGELFF

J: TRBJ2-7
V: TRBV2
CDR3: CASSVGAGGTYEQYF

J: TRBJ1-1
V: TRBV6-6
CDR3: CASSYRETEAFF

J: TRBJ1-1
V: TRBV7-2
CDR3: CASSIAGGDEAFF

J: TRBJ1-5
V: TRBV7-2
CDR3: CASSLAGGVSQPQHF

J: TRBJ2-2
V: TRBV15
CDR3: CATSTGTDTGELFF

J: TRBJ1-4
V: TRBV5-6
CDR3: CASSLTGHLATNEKLFF

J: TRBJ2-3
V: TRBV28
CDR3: CASSSLGAGGGDTQYF

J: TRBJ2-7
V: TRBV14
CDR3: CASSHYGQGGIYEQYF

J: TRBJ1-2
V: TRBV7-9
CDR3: CASSARDSNTYGYTF

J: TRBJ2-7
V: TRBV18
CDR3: CASSPGNPGEQYF

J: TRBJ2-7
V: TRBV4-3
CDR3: CASSQDHYTRSARWQYF

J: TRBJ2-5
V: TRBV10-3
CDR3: CAISEPGTTQETQYF

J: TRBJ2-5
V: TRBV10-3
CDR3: CATKTLASGGDKETQYF

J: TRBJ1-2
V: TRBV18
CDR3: CASSAGTGFDGYTF

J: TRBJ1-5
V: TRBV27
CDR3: CASSARDSNQPQHF

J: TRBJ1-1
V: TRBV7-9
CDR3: CASSATLRAGTEAFF

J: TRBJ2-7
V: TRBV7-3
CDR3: CASSLAGGGGYEQYF